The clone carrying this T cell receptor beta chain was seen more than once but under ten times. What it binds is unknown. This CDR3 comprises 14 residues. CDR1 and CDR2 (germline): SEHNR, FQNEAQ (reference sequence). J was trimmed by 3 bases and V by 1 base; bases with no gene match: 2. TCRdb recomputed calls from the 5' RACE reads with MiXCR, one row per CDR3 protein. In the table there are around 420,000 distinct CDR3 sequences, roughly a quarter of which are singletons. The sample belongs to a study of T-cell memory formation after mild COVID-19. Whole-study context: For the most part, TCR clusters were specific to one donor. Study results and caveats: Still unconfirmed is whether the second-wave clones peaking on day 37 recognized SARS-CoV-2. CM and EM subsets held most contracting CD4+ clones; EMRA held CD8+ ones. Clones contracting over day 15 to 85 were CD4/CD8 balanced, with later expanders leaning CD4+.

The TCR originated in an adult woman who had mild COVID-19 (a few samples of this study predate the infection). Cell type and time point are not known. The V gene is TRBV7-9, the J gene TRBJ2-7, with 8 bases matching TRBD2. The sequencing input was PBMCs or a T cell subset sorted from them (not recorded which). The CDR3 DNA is TGTGCCAGCAGCTTAGTTAGCGGGGTCTACGAGCAGTACTTC. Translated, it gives CASSLVSGVYEQYF.